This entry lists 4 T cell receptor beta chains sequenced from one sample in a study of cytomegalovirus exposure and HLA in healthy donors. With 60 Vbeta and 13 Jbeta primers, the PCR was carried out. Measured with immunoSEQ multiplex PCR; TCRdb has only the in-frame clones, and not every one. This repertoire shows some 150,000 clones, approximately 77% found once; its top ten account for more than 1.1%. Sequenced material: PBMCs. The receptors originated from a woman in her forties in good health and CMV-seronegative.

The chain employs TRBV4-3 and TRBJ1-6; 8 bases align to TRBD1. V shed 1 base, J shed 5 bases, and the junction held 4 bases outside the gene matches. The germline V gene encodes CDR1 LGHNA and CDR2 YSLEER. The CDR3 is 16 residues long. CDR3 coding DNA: TGCGCCAGCAGCCAAGCCCCGGGACAGGATAATTCACCCCTCCACTTT. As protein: CASSQAPGQDNSPLHF.

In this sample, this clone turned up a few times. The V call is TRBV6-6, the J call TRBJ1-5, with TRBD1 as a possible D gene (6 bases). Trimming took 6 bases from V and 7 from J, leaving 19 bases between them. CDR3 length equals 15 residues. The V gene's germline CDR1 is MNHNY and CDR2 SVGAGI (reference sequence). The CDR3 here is CASRKQGDADQPQHF. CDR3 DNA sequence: TGTGCCAGCAGGAAACAGGGTGACGCTGACCAGCCCCAGCATTTT.

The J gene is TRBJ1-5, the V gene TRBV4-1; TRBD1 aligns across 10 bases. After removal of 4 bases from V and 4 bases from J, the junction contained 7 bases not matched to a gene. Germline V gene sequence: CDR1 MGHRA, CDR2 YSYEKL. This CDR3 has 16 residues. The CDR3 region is CASSPGQGPTNQPQHF. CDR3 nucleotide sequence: TGCGCCAGCAGCCCGGGACAGGGGCCTACTAATCAGCCCCAGCATTTT.

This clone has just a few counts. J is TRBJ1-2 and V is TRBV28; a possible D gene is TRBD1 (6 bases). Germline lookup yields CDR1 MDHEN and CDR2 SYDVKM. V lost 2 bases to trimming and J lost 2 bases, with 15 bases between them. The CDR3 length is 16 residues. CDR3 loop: CASSLAGGAKNYGYTF. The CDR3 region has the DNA TGTGCCAGCAGTTTAGCGGGGGGCGCGAAAAACTATGGCTACACCTTC.